The clone carrying this T cell receptor beta chain has only one observation. Reverse transcription of roughly 0.5 to 1 ug RNA was carried out with random hexamers. The immunoSEQ assay covered 54 Vbeta and 13 Jbeta segments for CDR3. TCRdb independently ran MiXCR on the immunoSEQ multiplex PCR reads; one entry per CDR3 protein. The sample lists about 210,000 distinct CDR3 sequences, nearly 97% seen once, with roughly 0.1% in the top ten. The sample is drawn from a study of CD8 T cells in Susac syndrome. The source material was CD4+ T cells from PBMCs. This clonotype originated in a human donor with multiple sclerosis.

In nucleotides, the CDR3 is TGTGCCAGCAGCTTTAAACATGGTGAGAAAGCTTTCTTT. It encodes CASSFKHGEKAFF. The chain employs TRBV7-2 and TRBJ1-1; D gene unclear. The ends were cut back, 3 bases at V and 9 bases at J, with 14 bases in the middle. The germline V gene encodes CDR1 SGHTA and CDR2 FQGNSA. CDR3 size: 13 residues. Full variable domain (rest looked up from reference TRBV7-2 and TRBJ1-1): GAGVSQSPSNKVTEKGKDVELRCDPISGHTALYWYRQSLGQGLEFLIYFQGNSAPDKSGLPSDRFSAERTGGSVSTLTIQRTQQEDSAVYLCASSFKHGEKAFFGQGTRLTVV.